The sequence of this TCR beta chain was determined in a study of blood T cell repertoires in COVID-19. Study context: Samples taken during acute and convalescent COVID-19 were collected in the United States, Italy and Spain. T cells, B-cell-depleted T cells, or PBMCs provided the cDNA or gDNA that served as material.

The J segment lost 0 bases and the V segment lost 4 bases, leaving 7 bases of the junction unmatched. The CDR3 is 17 residues long. CDR1 is SNHLY and CDR2 is FYNNEI in the germline V gene. Authors' data handling: Scientists estimated how many nucleated cells there were by amplifying reference gene primers. The data were produced by immunoSEQ multiplex PCR, yet TCRdb's version contains in-frame clones alone and is incomplete. D and trimming were read from the DNA, whereas the V and J calls and clone size are those reported in that table. There are 200,000 to 300,000 clones in the sample; around 84% occur only once, and under 2.5% lies in the top ten.

The rearrangement joins TRBV2 to TRBJ1-4; TRBD1 aligns across 8 bases. Sequencing input: peripheral blood. The clonotype comes from a man aged 35 to 55 who had recovered from COVID-19. CDR3 nucleotide sequence: TGTGCCAGCAGTGCTCCGGGACAGGTTGCAACTAATGAAAAACTGTTTTTT. This gives the protein CASSAPGQVATNEKLFF.